The clone carrying this T cell receptor (beta chain) was found many times. These data belong to a study of Graves' ophthalmopathy and Graves' hyperthyroidism. The CDR3 is 14 amino acids. Per germline, CDR1 SGHTA and CDR2 FQGNSA. With 4 bases clipped from V and 3 bases from J, the junction kept 5 bases outside the gene matches. Amplified material comprised TCR beta CDR3 regions derived from RNA transcripts. An opening RT-PCR round employed HTBI primers and preceded a second-round multiplex PCR. TCRdb analysed the multiplex PCR reads with MiXCR anew, one entry per CDR3 protein. The sample consists of around 1,200,000 distinct CDR3 sequences, approximately 35% of them appearing once. Patients in the hyperthyroidism group, adults aged 18 to 65, were newly diagnosed, under 2 months' duration.

The sequence came from an adult man with Graves' hyperthyroidism. This sequence joins TRBV7-2 and TRBJ2-7; TRBD2 agrees at 8 bases. The sequencing sample was made of peripheral blood or thyroid tissue (not recorded which). The CDR3 coding sequence is TGTGCCAGCAGCTCCTCAGCGGGGGACTACGAGCAGTACTTC. Residues: CASSSSAGDYEQYF.